This TCR beta chain was recovered during a study of control samples from healthy donors and cancer patients. The CDR3 extends over 12 amino acids. Trimming cost V 6 bases and J 6 bases, with 9 bases left between them. Libraries were prepared by immunoSEQ multiplex PCR; TCRdb keeps only in-frame clonotypes and omits some of them. The table includes more than 95,000 clones, 70% to 90% detected once. The rearrangement uses TRBV12-3 or TRBV12-4 and TRBJ1-3, with D possibly TRBD1 on 5 matching bases. Material: blood. This clonotype was obtained from a woman aged 65 to 85 in good health. The CDR3 bases are TGTGCCAGCAGGGGGGTGCTAAACACCATATATTTT. It translates to CASRGVLNTIYF.